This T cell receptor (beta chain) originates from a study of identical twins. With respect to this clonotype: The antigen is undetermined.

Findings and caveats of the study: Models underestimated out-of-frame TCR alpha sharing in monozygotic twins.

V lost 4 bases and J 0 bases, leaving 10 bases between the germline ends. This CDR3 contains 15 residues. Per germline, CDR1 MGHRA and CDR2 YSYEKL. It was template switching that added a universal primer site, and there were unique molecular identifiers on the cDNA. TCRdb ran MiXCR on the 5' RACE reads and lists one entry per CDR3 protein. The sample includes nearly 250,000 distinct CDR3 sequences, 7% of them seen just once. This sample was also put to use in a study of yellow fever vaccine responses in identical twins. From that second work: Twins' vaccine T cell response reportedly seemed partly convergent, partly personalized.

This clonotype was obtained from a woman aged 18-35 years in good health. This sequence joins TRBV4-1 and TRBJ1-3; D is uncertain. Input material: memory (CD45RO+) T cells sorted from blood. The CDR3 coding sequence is TGCGCCAGCAGCCCCCGTGGGGTCTCTGGAAACACCATATATTTT. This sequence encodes CASSPRGVSGNTIYF.